This TCR beta chain derives from a study of blood T cell repertoires in COVID-19. As for the study in general: The samples span acute and convalescent COVID-19 from the United States, Italy and Spain. PBMCs, B-cell-depleted T cells, or T cells were the source of the cDNA or gDNA that made up the material.

Under the authors' procedure: Amplification of reference gene primers provided the estimated nucleated cell counts. Assay: immunoSEQ multiplex PCR; the TCRdb copy retains only in-frame clones and omits some. Clone size and the V and J calls come from that table; the DNA yielded D and trimming. The data contain 45,000 or so clones, under 90% of them singletons. Trimming cost V 7 bases and J 0 bases; bases outside gene matches: 7. Germline V gene data show CDR1 as SGHKS and CDR2 as YYEKEE (reference sequence). The length of the CDR3 is 14 residues. This sequence was found in a woman in her seventies with acute or convalescent COVID-19. Input material: peripheral blood. V usage is TRBV5-5 and J usage is TRBJ2-7; 7 positions match TRBD1. The CDR3: CASLWTGLSYEQYF. In DNA, the CDR3 is TGTGCCAGCCTATGGACAGGACTCTCCTACGAGCAGTACTTC.